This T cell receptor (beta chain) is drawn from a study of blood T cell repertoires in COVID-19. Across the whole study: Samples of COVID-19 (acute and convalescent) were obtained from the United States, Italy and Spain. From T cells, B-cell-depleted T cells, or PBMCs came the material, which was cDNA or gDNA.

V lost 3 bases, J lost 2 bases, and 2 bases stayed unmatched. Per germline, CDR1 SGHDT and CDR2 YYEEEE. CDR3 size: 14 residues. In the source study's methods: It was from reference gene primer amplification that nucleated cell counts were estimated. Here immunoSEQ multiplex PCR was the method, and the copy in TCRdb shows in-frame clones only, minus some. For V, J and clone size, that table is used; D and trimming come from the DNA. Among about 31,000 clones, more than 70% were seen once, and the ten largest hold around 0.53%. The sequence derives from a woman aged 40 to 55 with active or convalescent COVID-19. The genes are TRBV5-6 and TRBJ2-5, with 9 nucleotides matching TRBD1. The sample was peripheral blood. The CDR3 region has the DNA TGTGCCAGCAGCTGGGGACAGGGACAAGAGACCCAGTACTTC. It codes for CASSWGQGQETQYF. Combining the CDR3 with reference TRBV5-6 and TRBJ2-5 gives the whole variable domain DAGVTQSPTHLIKTRGQQVTLRCSPKSGHDTVSWYQQALGQGPQFIFQYYEEEERQRGNFPDRFSGHQFPNYSSELNVNALLLGDSALYLCASSWGQGQETQYFGPGTRLLVL.